Shown below are 26 T cell receptor beta chains from a single sample sequenced in a study of blood T cell repertoires in COVID-19. Sequenced by immunoSEQ multiplex PCR; TCRdb stores in-frame clones only, minus some. The table includes roughly 130,000 clones, approximately 83% detected once. Sequencing input: peripheral blood. The receptors originated from a woman between 45 and 60 years old with acute or convalescent COVID-19.

This chain links TRBV9 with TRBJ2-2; 9 bases match TRBD1. J gave up 10 bases and V 0 bases, and 4 bases lay outside the gene matches. The germline V gene encodes CDR1 SGDLS and CDR2 YYNGEE. The CDR3 runs 14 residues. The CDR3 DNA reads as TGTGCCAGCAGCGTAGCGGGACAGGGCTTGGAGCTGTTTTTT. This codes for CASSVAGQGLELFF.

The J gene is TRBJ1-2, the V gene TRBV9, with 9 nucleotides matching TRBD1. Trimming removed 5 bases from V and 7 bases from J; junction bases left unmatched: 3. The CDR3 is 12 amino acids. Germline V CDR1 and CDR2: SGDLS, YYNGEE. The CDR3 bases are TGTGCCAGCAGTCCACAGGGGGCTGGCTACACCTTC. Translating gives CASSPQGAGYTF.

The gene calls are TRBV5-6 and TRBJ1-3, with 9 bases lining up with TRBD1. The CDR3 contains 17 residues. J was trimmed by 0 bases and V by 5 bases; bases with no gene match: 9. Germline V gene sequence: CDR1 SGHDT, CDR2 YYEEEE. The CDR3 here is CASSYPDRGRSGNTIYF. The DNA for the CDR3 is TGTGCCAGCAGTTATCCGGACAGGGGCCGCTCTGGAAACACCATATATTTT.

The chain carries TRBV29-1 and TRBJ1-2; tentative D call: TRBD1 (5 bases). V lost 5 bases to trimming and J lost 2 bases, with 18 bases between them. Germline-derived CDR1 and CDR2 are SQVTM and ANQGSEA. The CDR3 runs to 15 residues. CDR3 DNA: TGCAGCGTTAGAAGGGTTGCAGGGAGGAACTATGGCTACACCTTC. Protein sequence: CSVRRVAGRNYGYTF.

The rearrangement links TRBV19 to TRBJ1-3; 10 bases map to TRBD1. Germline values: CDR1 LNHDA, CDR2 SQIVND (reference sequence). J was trimmed by 2 bases and V by 6 bases; bases with no gene match: 1. This CDR3 region has 14 residues. This chain's CDR3 is CASSGQGAGNTIYF. CDR3 nucleotides: TGTGCCAGTAGCGGACAGGGGGCTGGAAACACCATATATTTT.

This clone was recorded a few times. The rearrangement links TRBV23-1 to TRBJ1-1; TRBD1 matches at 8 bases. Being an ORF, TRBV23-1 has a function that is uncertain. V was pared by 3 bases and J by 10 bases, with 10 bases of the junction left unmatched. CDR3 length: 14 amino acids. The CDR3 nucleotides are TGCGCCAGCAGTCACCCGGACAGGGAATTAGGAGCTTTCTTT. This encodes CASSHPDRELGAFF.

The chain couples TRBV30 to TRBJ1-4, with 7 bases fitting TRBD1. The CDR3 loop spans 17 amino acids. CDR1 GTSNPN and CDR2 SVGIG come from the germline V gene (reference sequence). Losses at the gene ends were 3 bases for V and 4 bases for J; bases not matched to a gene: 14. As DNA, the CDR3 is TGTGCCTGGAGGGCCCGGGGACAGTCTTGGCTTAATGAAAAACTGTTTTTT. It yields the protein CAWRARGQSWLNEKLFF.

This rearrangement joins TRBV7-8 to TRBJ1-2; 7 bases match TRBD1. Germline CDR1 SGHVS, CDR2 FQNEAQ. The CDR3 runs to 16 residues. J lost 2 bases, V lost 5 bases, and 11 bases had no gene match. The CDR3 coding sequence is TGTGCCAGCAGCCAGAGACGGGACAGTTCCAACTATGGCTACACCTTC. This encodes CASSQRRDSSNYGYTF.

The chain employs TRBV7-2 and TRBJ2-1; 7 bases fit TRBD2. The CDR3 loop spans 15 amino acids. J gave up 2 bases and V 4 bases, and 5 bases lay outside the gene matches. CDR1 is SGHTA, CDR2 FQGNSA, per germline. As DNA, the CDR3 is TGTGCCAGCAGCTCCGGGACTAACCCCTACAATGAGCAGTTCTTC. Amino acid sequence: CASSSGTNPYNEQFF. The variable domain in full, completed from reference TRBV7-2 and TRBJ2-1, reads GAGVSQSPSNKVTEKGKDVELRCDPISGHTALYWYRQSLGQGLEFLIYFQGNSAPDKSGLPSDRFSAERTGGSVSTLTIQRTQQEDSAVYLCASSSGTNPYNEQFFGPGTRLTVL.

The chain links TRBV2 to TRBJ2-2; TRBD2 matches 7 bases. The CDR3 is made up of 14 amino acids. CDR1 and CDR2 from the germline V gene are SNHLY and FYNNEI. The junction had 1 base not matched to a gene; V was cut back by 3 bases and J by 3 bases. CDR3 sequence (DNA): TGTGCCAGCAGTGAGGCGGGAGACACCGGGGAGCTGTTTTTT. Encoded protein: CASSEAGDTGELFF.

The chain links TRBV24-1 to TRBJ1-5; no firm D call. There are 13 residues in the CDR3. Trimming left V 4 bases short and J 3 bases short, with 6 bases between. Germline assignment: CDR1 KGHDR and CDR2 SFDVKD. The CDR3 loop is CATSEQPNQPQHF. CDR3 coding DNA: TGTGCCACCAGTGAACAGCCCAATCAGCCCCAGCATTTT.

The chain recombines TRBV19 with TRBJ2-1; 7 nucleotides agree with TRBD1. The ends lost 3 bases at V and 3 bases at J; junction bases unmatched: 11. Germline loops: CDR1 LNHDA, CDR2 SQIVND (reference sequence). CDR3 length equals 17 residues. The CDR3 sequence: CASSIFPGQAVYNEQFF. The CDR3 region has the DNA TGTGCCAGTAGTATCTTTCCAGGACAGGCCGTCTACAATGAGCAGTTCTTC.

V is TRBV4-2 and J is TRBJ2-3; 8 bases are shared with TRBD2. Germline trimming cut 0 bases from V and 5 bases from J; bases unmatched to any gene: 10. Germline lookup yields CDR1 LGHNA and CDR2 YNFKEQ. This CDR3 comprises 17 residues. The CDR3 spells CASSQEGSRAGGDTQYF. The DNA for the CDR3 is TGTGCCAGCAGCCAAGAAGGCAGCAGGGCGGGGGGAGATACGCAGTATTTT.

CDR3: CASSFEGTGTNTEAFF. CDR3 nucleotides: TGCGCCAGCAGCTTCGAAGGGACAGGGACGAACACTGAAGCTTTCTTT. The chain combines TRBV5-1 with TRBJ1-1; 9 nucleotides agree with TRBD1. V was clipped by 2 bases and J by 1 base; unmatched bases: 6. The CDR3 sequence is 16 residues long. CDR1 SGHRS and CDR2 YFSETQ come from the germline V gene.

V gene TRBV6-4 combines with J gene TRBJ1-1, with D unclear. This CDR3 is built from 13 residues. Germline assignment: CDR1 MRHNA and CDR2 SNTAGT. The V end was cut by 0 bases, the J end by 4 bases, with 6 bases between. The CDR3 loop reads CASSDSGGTEAFF. CDR3 nucleotides: TGTGCCAGCAGTGACTCAGGAGGCACTGAAGCTTTCTTT.

The chain carries TRBV6-2 or TRBV6-3 and TRBJ1-5, with D tentatively TRBD1 (6 bases). Trimming pared 5 bases from V and 4 bases from J, leaving 15 bases between. The CDR3 covers 15 residues. Germline V gene lookup returns CDR1 MNHEY and CDR2 SVGEGT. The CDR3 spells CASSDAQGWNQPQHF. The CDR3 nucleotides read TGTGCCAGCAGTGACGCACAGGGTTGGAATCAGCCCCAGCATTTT.

The chain links TRBV5-3 to TRBJ1-5; D gene ambiguous. TRBV5-3 is treated as an ORF (open reading frame) with a function not yet certain. The CDR3 covers 12 residues. The V end was cut by 2 bases, the J end by 7 bases, with 7 bases between. DNA of the CDR3: TGTGCCAGAAGCTTACTCGCCCAGCCCCAGCATTTT. Protein product: CARSLLAQPQHF.

The V gene is TRBV18, the J gene TRBJ1-4; D unclear. CDR3 size: 15 residues. Trimming took 9 bases from V and 2 from J, leaving 16 bases between them. CDR1 and CDR2 from the germline V gene are KGHSH and LQKENI. In DNA, the CDR3 is TGTGCCAGTACCACGGGAGCTGGGACTAATGAAAAACTGTTTTTT. Translated: CASTTGAGTNEKLFF.

This clone has more than one count but fewer than ten. The chain employs TRBV7-9 and TRBJ2-7; the D gene is possibly TRBD1 (5 bases). V was clipped by 1 base and J by 0 bases, with 7 bases between them. CDR1 is SEHNR and CDR2 is FQNEAQ in the germline V gene (reference sequence). This CDR3 has 14 residues. Written as DNA, the CDR3 is TGTGCCAGCAGCTTAGGACAGAGCTCCTACGAGCAGTACTTC. Translation gives CASSLGQSSYEQYF.

The chain carries TRBV2 and TRBJ1-5, with D unclear. CDR1 and CDR2 (germline): SNHLY, FYNNEI. The CDR3 covers 13 residues. V dropped 6 bases and J dropped 4 bases, with 10 bases sitting between them. The chain's CDR3 is CASRGGLNQPQHF. CDR3 DNA: TGTGCCAGCAGGGGCGGACTTAATCAGCCCCAGCATTTT.

CDR3 sequence (DNA): TGTGCCACTTCCGGCGGCTATGGCTACACCTTC. It is translated as CATSGGYGYTF. This rearrangement joins TRBV6-5 to TRBJ1-2; D gene unclear. V was cut by 10 bases and J by 4 bases, with 10 bases left in between. The germline V gene encodes CDR1 MNHEY and CDR2 SVGAGI. CDR3 length: 11 amino acids.

The chain couples TRBV19 to TRBJ1-3; possible D gene TRBD1, 6 bases. Looked up from germline, CDR1 is LNHDA and CDR2 is SQIVND (reference sequence). V was pared by 6 bases and J by 0 bases, with 12 bases between. This CDR3 is built from 15 residues. CDR3 sequence reads: CASSDGQSSGNTIYF. CDR3 in DNA: TGTGCCAGTAGCGACGGACAGTCCTCTGGAAACACCATATATTTT.

This chain connects TRBV14 to TRBJ2-1; 9 bases fit TRBD1. V lost 4 bases to trimming and J lost 4 bases; unmatched junction nucleotides: 5. There are 15 residues in the CDR3. Looked up from germline, CDR1 is SGHDN and CDR2 is FVKESK. The CDR3 spells CASSRGTGRYNEQFF. CDR3 in DNA: TGTGCCAGCAGCCGCGGGACAGGGCGATACAATGAGCAGTTCTTC.

This clone is a singleton in its sample. J is TRBJ1-2 and V is TRBV3-1 (or the pseudogene TRBV3-2); tentatively, D is TRBD1 (5 bases). Germline CDR1 and CDR2: LGHDT and YNNKEL (reference sequence). Between the trimmed V and J ends, which lost 1 base and 1 base, there was a span of 10 bases. The CDR3 loop spans 15 amino acids. The CDR3 DNA follows: TGTGCCAGCAGCCAAGCGGCAGGGCTTAACTATGGCTACACCTTC. It specifies CASSQAAGLNYGYTF.

This clone was observed a few times. This sequence joins TRBV29-1 and TRBJ2-3; D might be TRBD2 (5 bases). Trimming took 2 bases from V and 8 from J, leaving 11 bases between them. This CDR3 comprises 12 residues. Per the germline V gene, CDR1 is SQVTM and CDR2 is ANQGSEA. The CDR3, as DNA: TGCAGCGTTGAATCAGGAGGCGGTACGCAGTATTTT. Amino acids: CSVESGGGTQYF.

The chain carries TRBV5-1 and TRBJ1-2, with TRBD1 matching 7 bases. CDR3 length: 13 residues. Per the germline V gene, CDR1 is SGHRS and CDR2 is YFSETQ. V lost 2 bases to trimming and J lost 3 bases; unmatched junction nucleotides: 1. CDR3 amino acids: CASSFGQDYGYTF. For the CDR3, the DNA is TGCGCCAGCAGCTTTGGACAGGACTATGGCTACACCTTC.